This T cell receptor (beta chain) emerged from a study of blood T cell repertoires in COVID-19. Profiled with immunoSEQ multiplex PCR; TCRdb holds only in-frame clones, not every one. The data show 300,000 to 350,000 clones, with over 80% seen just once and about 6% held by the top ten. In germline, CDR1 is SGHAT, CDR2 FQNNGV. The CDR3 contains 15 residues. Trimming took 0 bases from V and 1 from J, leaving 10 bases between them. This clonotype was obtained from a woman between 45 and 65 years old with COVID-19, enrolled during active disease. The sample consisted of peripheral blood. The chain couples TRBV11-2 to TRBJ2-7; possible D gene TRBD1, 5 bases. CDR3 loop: CASSLDRRVSYEQYF. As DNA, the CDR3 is TGTGCCAGCAGCTTAGACCGCAGGGTTTCCTACGAGCAGTACTTC.